This TCR beta chain originates from a study of tumor-infiltrating lymphocytes in glioblastoma multiforme. General study points: Functional subtype sorting of these T cells was not performed. RNA-based TCR sequencing may distort clone frequencies, since cells carry unequal TCR transcript numbers.

This CDR3 spans 12 amino acids. The germline V gene has CDR1 SQVTM and CDR2 ANQGSEA. TCR beta libraries were built from RNA through three nested multiplex PCR rounds using modified ARM-PCR. These TCRB libraries lack any described unique molecular identifiers. TCRdb passed the multiplex PCR reads through MiXCR, listing each CDR3 protein once. The data contain about 8,400 distinct CDR3 sequences, 65% to 75% of them singletons. To note about this clonotype: Its target is unknown. The junction departs from germline at one end; a sequencing error may be responsible.

The receptor was isolated from a male donor with glioblastoma. Sequencing was done on a sample of brain tumor tissue. The chain employs TRBV29-1 and TRBJ1-2; D possibly corresponds to TRBD1 (5 bases). The CDR3 bases are TGCACAATCCGCAGGGACGTACATGGCTACGCCTTC. Its translation is CTIRRDVHGYAF. Together with reference TRBV29-1 and TRBJ1-2, the CDR3 gives the full variable domain: SAVISQKPSRDICQRGTSLTIQCQVDSQVTMMFWYRQQPGQSLTLIATANQGSEATYESGFVIDKFPISRPNLTFSTLTVSNMSPEDSSIYLCTIRRDVHGYAFGSGTRLTVV.